Listed here are 13 T cell receptor beta chains from one sample, sequenced in a study of multiple sclerosis patients with progressive multifocal leukoencephalopathy. Method: immunoSEQ multiplex PCR; TCRdb's copy keeps in-frame clones and lacks some. The sample holds over 25,000 clones, roughly 89% seen once. The time point is: less than 7 months of natalizumab therapy. Sequenced here: PBMCs, sampled from a patient treated with natalizumab. These receptors were taken from a human donor with multiple sclerosis.

The V call is TRBV28, the J call TRBJ2-1; 10 nucleotides align to TRBD1. The CDR3 extends over 15 amino acids. Germline lookup yields CDR1 MDHEN and CDR2 SYDVKM. The V gene end was trimmed by 3 bases and the J gene end by 12 bases; junction bases not matched to a gene: 11. The CDR3 bases are TGTGCCAGCAGTTTGAGCGACAGGGGGCCCATAGTGCAGTTCTTC. Residues: CASSLSDRGPIVQFF.

V is TRBV12-5 and J is TRBJ2-2, with unresolved D. CDR1 LGHNT and CDR2 FRNRAP come from the germline V gene. The CDR3 extends over 14 amino acids. V lost 0 bases and J 6 bases, leaving 8 bases between the germline ends. The CDR3: CASGLVASAGELFF. The DNA for the CDR3 is TGTGCTAGTGGTTTGGTTGCCTCGGCCGGGGAGCTGTTTTTT.

The rearrangement uses TRBV5-1 and TRBJ2-3, with TRBD2 matching 9 bases. V was pared by 3 bases and J by 2 bases, with 13 bases of the junction left unmatched. The CDR3 totals 18 residues. CDR1 and CDR2 from the germline V gene are SGHRS and YFSETQ. The chain's CDR3 is CASSSQPLAGRATDTQYF. CDR3 nucleotides: TGCGCCAGCAGCTCCCAACCCCTAGCGGGACGGGCCACAGATACGCAGTATTTT.

The chain recombines TRBV5-1 with TRBJ1-1, with 9 positions matching TRBD1. V lost 2 bases to trimming and J lost 3 bases; unmatched junction nucleotides: 5. Germline values: CDR1 SGHRS, CDR2 YFSETQ. The CDR3 length is 15 residues. CDR3 nucleotides: TGCGCCAGCAGCTTACAACAGGGGGCGCACACTGAAGCTTTCTTT. Protein: CASSLQQGAHTEAFF.

The chain recombines TRBV28 with TRBJ1-2, with D hard to call. Germline V gives CDR1 MDHEN, CDR2 SYDVKM. The V end was cut by 4 bases, the J end by 4 bases, with 4 bases between. CDR3 length equals 11 residues. The CDR3 sequence: CASSSLYGYTF. DNA of the CDR3: TGTGCCAGCAGTTCCCTCTATGGCTACACCTTC.

Only a few counts were recorded for this clone. The genes are TRBV2 and TRBJ1-5; D is perhaps TRBD1 (5 bases). The CDR3 has 12 residues. V was shortened by 6 bases and J by 9 bases, with 12 bases between the two germline ends. Germline-derived CDR1 and CDR2 are SNHLY and FYNNEI. The CDR3 loop reads CASSGGIRPQHF. The CDR3 DNA sequence: TGTGCCAGCAGCGGGGGGATCCGGCCCCAGCATTTT. The full variable domain, with the rest looked up from reference TRBV2 and TRBJ1-5, is EPEVTQTPSHQVTQMGQEVILRCVPISNHLYFYWYRQILGQKVEFLVSFYNNEISEKSEIFDDQFSVERPDGSNFTLKIRSTKLEDSAMYFCASSGGIRPQHFGDGTRLSIL.

J is TRBJ2-2 and V is TRBV7-8, with 7 bases matching TRBD2. Trimming cost V 4 bases and J 5 bases; bases outside gene matches: 10. Germline CDR1 SGHVS, CDR2 FQNEAQ. The CDR3 covers 16 residues. The CDR3 spells CASSSHGGGGTGELFF. CDR3 bases: TGTGCCAGCAGCTCCCACGGTGGGGGGGGAACCGGGGAGCTGTTTTTT.

The chain couples TRBV21-1 to TRBJ2-2; TRBD2, the D gene given by the table, was not confirmed from the DNA. TRBV21-1 is given as a pseudogene. This CDR3 contains 16 residues. The CDR3 region is CASSKTAGPGTGELFF. CDR3 nucleotide sequence: TGTGCCAGCAGCAAAACCGCGGGGCCGGGCACCGGGGAGCTGTTTTTT.

The V and J genes are TRBV10-3 and TRBJ1-4; D is unclear. V dropped 4 bases and J dropped 3 bases, with 18 bases sitting between them. The CDR3 length is 17 residues. The germline V gene has CDR1 ENHRY and CDR2 SYGVKD. CDR3 protein: CAISAQPGIAANEKLFF. The CDR3 nucleotides read TGTGCCATCAGTGCACAGCCGGGGATTGCAGCTAATGAAAAACTGTTTTTT.

J is TRBJ2-7 and V is TRBV7-2, with 10 bases lining up with TRBD2. CDR3 length: 16 residues. Trimming cost V 1 base and J 3 bases; bases outside gene matches: 6. Germline V CDR1 and CDR2: SGHTA, FQGNSA. In DNA, the CDR3 is TGTGCCAGCAGCTTAGTTGGGGCTAGCGGGAGCTACGAGCAGTACTTC. It translates to CASSLVGASGSYEQYF. Supplemented by reference TRBV7-2 and TRBJ2-7, the full variable domain reads GAGVSQSPSNKVTEKGKDVELRCDPISGHTALYWYRQSLGQGLEFLIYFQGNSAPDKSGLPSDRFSAERTGGSVSTLTIQRTQQEDSAVYLCASSLVGASGSYEQYFGPGTRLTVT.

V and J are TRBV2 and TRBJ1-3; D not resolved. This CDR3 contains 17 residues. CDR1 is SNHLY, CDR2 FYNNEI, per germline. The V end lost 1 base, the J end lost 1 base, and 14 bases lay between the germline ends. DNA for the CDR3: TGTGCCAGCAGTGAAGGGTTGGAGGGCACTTCTGGAAACACCATATATTTT. Encoded protein: CASSEGLEGTSGNTIYF.

The chain has TRBV12-5 and TRBJ1-5; D uncertain. Germline V gene data show CDR1 as LGHNT and CDR2 as FRNRAP. The V and J ends lost 7 bases and 6 bases respectively, with 16 bases between them. This CDR3 has 14 amino acids. The CDR3 is CASAGGGFRQPQHF. CDR3 in DNA: TGTGCTAGTGCCGGAGGAGGGTTTCGTCAGCCCCAGCATTTT.

The rearrangement joins TRBV29-1 to TRBJ1-3; unclear D gene. Trimming shortened V by 0 bases and J by 0 bases, and 12 bases separated the two germline ends. The length of the CDR3 is 16 residues. Germline CDR1 is SQVTM and CDR2 is ANQGSEA. The CDR3 loop reads CSVEDLSGSSGNTIYF. In nucleotides, the CDR3 is TGCAGCGTTGAAGATCTCAGTGGATCCTCTGGAAACACCATATATTTT.